The 2 T cell receptor beta chains listed next were all sequenced from one sample in a study of CD8+ T cells in alopecia areata. As the sequencing template, cDNA was produced by extracting RNA and reverse transcribing it. The table came from immunoSEQ multiplex PCR; TCRdb's copy has only in-frame clones and leaves some out. The sample contains tens of thousands of clones, around half of which appear only once. The material was CD8+ T cells sorted from blood, obtained at week 0. Source of these receptors: a human donor with alopecia areata.

The genes are TRBV29-1 and TRBJ2-1; D is ambiguous. Per germline, CDR1 SQVTM and CDR2 ANQGSEA. The CDR3 totals 12 residues. Trimming removed 4 bases from V and 6 bases from J, with 10 bases in between. The DNA for the CDR3 is TGCAGCGTTGGGAATGGGGTCAATGAGCAGTTCTTC. It yields the protein CSVGNGVNEQFF.

In this sample, this clone turned up once. This rearrangement joins TRBV4-1 to TRBJ2-7; TRBD1 is a possible D gene (6 bases). The CDR3 consists of 15 residues. Germline lookup yields CDR1 MGHRA and CDR2 YSYEKL. V shed 1 base and J shed 4 bases, with 14 bases lying between them. The CDR3 protein is CASSQVRGEEYEQYF. In nucleotides, the CDR3 is TGCGCCAGCAGCCAAGTCAGGGGAGAGGAATACGAGCAGTACTTC.